This T cell receptor (beta chain) was captured by sequencing in a study of shared clonotypes between healthy human individuals. The repertoire was sequenced with immunoSEQ multiplex PCR; TCRdb's copy has only in-frame clones and lacks some. The sample lists some 2.1 million clones, 95% occurring once. The junction had 9 bases not matched to a gene; V was cut back by 6 bases and J by 7 bases. Germline V CDR1 and CDR2: WSHSY, SAAADI. The CDR3 has 14 amino acids. Material for sequencing was naive CD4+ T cells sorted from blood. Subset meaning: CD45RA+ positively selected. The genes are TRBV10-2 and TRBJ1-2; TRBD1 matches 9 bases. This receptor was identified in a man in his late teens or twenties in good health. CDR3 protein: CASSIQGAGTGYTF. CDR3 DNA sequence: TGCGCCAGCAGCATACAGGGGGCCGGAACTGGCTACACCTTC.